The 24 T cell receptor beta chains given below trace back to one sample, sequenced in a study of breast tumors, draining lymph nodes, adjacent tissues. TCRdb ran MiXCR on the multiplex PCR reads and lists one entry per CDR3 protein. The repertoire holds 25,000 or so distinct CDR3 sequences, with 60% to 70% as singletons. The sample taken for sequencing was tumor-adjacent breast tissue. The receptors here all came from a female donor with breast cancer. Some clones in this sample may be carry-over from other donors' samples.

This chain connects TRBV2 to TRBJ2-7; TRBD2 aligns across 7 bases. The length of the CDR3 is 14 residues. Trimming at V came to 10 bases and at J to 9 bases, leaving 18 bases not matched to a gene. Germline lookup yields CDR1 SNHLY and CDR2 FYNNEI. The CDR3 DNA follows: TGTGCCATCGGGGGGTCGGCGGACGTGAGTGCGCAGTACTTC. Translating gives CAIGGSADVSAQYF.

V usage is TRBV6-1 and J usage is TRBJ2-7, with 11 bases matching TRBD1. The length of the CDR3 is 14 residues. Germline V lookup: CDR1 MNHNS, CDR2 SASEGT. V shed 7 bases, J shed 4 bases, and the junction held 6 bases outside the gene matches. CDR3 residues: CASTRTGGLYEQYF. The CDR3 bases are TGTGCCAGCACTAGGACAGGGGGCCTGTACGAGCAGTACTTC.

V gene TRBV2 combines with J gene TRBJ2-3; the D is unclear. The V end lost 5 bases, the J end lost 7 bases, and 1 base lay between the germline ends. The CDR3 is made up of 9 amino acids. CDR1 and CDR2 (germline): SNHLY, FYNNEI. The CDR3 spells CASSYTQYF. CDR3 bases: TGTGCCAGCAGTTATACGCAGTATTTT.

This clonotype appeared many times. The junction departs from germline at one end; a sequencing error may be responsible. The chain carries TRBV20-1 and TRBJ2-1; TRBD2 matches 13 bases. This CDR3 has 17 amino acids. Germline CDR1 reads DFQATT; CDR2 reads SNEGSKA (reference sequence). The CDR3 nucleotides read TGCAGTGCTAGGGCTCCGACTAGCGGGAGGTTTTTCTATGAGCGGTTCTTC. Translating gives CSARAPTSGRFFYERFF.

This chain connects TRBV6-5 to TRBJ2-7; tentatively, D is TRBD1 or TRBD2 (5 bases each). Trimming took off 4 bases at V and 1 base at J, with 17 bases between the two ends. The germline V gene has CDR1 MNHEY and CDR2 SVGAGI. This CDR3 contains 16 residues. In DNA, the CDR3 is TGTGCCAGCAGTTGGGGACCGGGAAGCCCTTCCTACGAGCAGTACTTC. This codes for CASSWGPGSPSYEQYF.

This rearrangement joins TRBV2 to TRBJ2-5; 9 positions match TRBD1. Trimming removed 2 bases from V and 1 base from J; junction bases left unmatched: 2. The CDR3 runs to 15 residues. Per germline, CDR1 SNHLY and CDR2 FYNNEI. CDR3 protein: CASSETGGLQETQYF. The CDR3 coding sequence is TGTGCCAGCAGTGAAACAGGGGGCCTCCAAGAGACCCAGTACTTC.

The chain couples TRBV20-1 to TRBJ2-3; 13 bases agree with TRBD2. V lost 6 bases, J lost 2 bases, and 8 bases stayed unmatched. The CDR3 length is 16 residues. The germline CDR1 and CDR2 sequences are DFQATT and SNEGSKA (reference sequence). CDR3 sequence: CSARRTSGSHTDTQYF. CDR3 nucleotide sequence: TGCAGTGCGAGGCGGACTAGCGGGAGCCACACAGATACGCAGTATTTT.

The chain joins TRBV20-1 to TRBJ2-7; D gene ambiguous. Trimming took off 5 bases at V and 1 base at J, with 9 bases between the two ends. Germline V lookup: CDR1 DFQATT, CDR2 SNEGSKA (reference sequence). The CDR3 loop spans 12 amino acids. The CDR3 loop reads CSAELESYEQYF. CDR3 DNA: TGCAGTGCTGAACTGGAGTCCTACGAGCAGTACTTC.

V usage is TRBV12-3 or TRBV12-4 and J usage is TRBJ1-2; TRBD1 might be the D (5 bases). Trimming shortened V by 7 bases and J by 4 bases, and 13 bases separated the two germline ends. There are 13 residues in the CDR3. CDR3 in amino acids: CASTPTGSYGYTF. Here the CDR3 DNA reads TGTGCCAGCACCCCTACAGGTTCCTATGGCTACACCTTC.

The J gene is TRBJ2-5, the V gene TRBV10-3; 11 bases map to TRBD2. V lost 3 bases, J lost 2 bases, and 5 bases stayed unmatched. Germline CDR1 is ENHRY and CDR2 is SYGVKD. This CDR3 region has 16 residues. The CDR3 here is CAISDTSGSKQETQYF. In DNA, the CDR3 is TGTGCCATCAGTGATACTAGCGGGAGCAAACAAGAGACCCAGTACTTC.

The rearrangement links TRBV19 to TRBJ1-5; 9 bases match TRBD1. There are 17 residues in the CDR3. Trimming at V came to 4 bases and at J to 4 bases, leaving 11 bases not matched to a gene. CDR1 and CDR2 (germline): LNHDA, SQIVND (reference sequence). CDR3: CASSNRDREVENQPQHF. CDR3 in DNA: TGTGCCAGTAGTAACCGGGACAGGGAGGTCGAAAATCAGCCCCAGCATTTT.

V usage is TRBV11-2 and J usage is TRBJ2-3; D perhaps matches TRBD1 (6 bases). The CDR3 consists of 15 residues. Germline-derived CDR1 and CDR2 are SGHAT and FQNNGV. Trimming stripped 3 bases from V and 9 bases from J, with 19 bases between. CDR3 nucleotide sequence: TGTGCCAGCAGCTTCCCCAGACGCAGGGGCGGGACGCAGTATTTT. It codes for CASSFPRRRGGTQYF.

This clonotype is medium-sized in the sample. The J gene is TRBJ1-6, the V gene TRBV10-1; no definite D call. Trimming removed 3 bases at V and 8 bases at J, with 14 bases between. Germline V gene data show CDR1 as WNHNN and CDR2 as SYGVQD (reference sequence). This CDR3 has 15 amino acids. CDR3 sequence (DNA): TGCGCCAGCAGTGAAGGTCCAGGCGGAGATTCACCCCTCCACTTT. This sequence encodes CASSEGPGGDSPLHF.

The J gene is TRBJ2-7, the V gene TRBV5-1; tentatively, D is TRBD2 (5 bases). CDR3 length: 14 amino acids. CDR1 and CDR2 (germline): SGHRS, YFSETQ. Trimming removed 0 bases at V and 1 base at J, with 8 bases between. CDR3 sequence (DNA): TGCGCCAGCAGCTTGGGTCGGGGTTCCTACGAGCAGTACTTC. It is translated as CASSLGRGSYEQYF. The variable domain in full, with the rest retrieved from reference TRBV5-1 and TRBJ2-7, is KAGVTQTPRYLIKTRGQQVTLSCSPISGHRSVSWYQQTPGQGLQFLFEYFSETQRNKGNFPGRFSGRQFSNSRSEMNVSTLELGDSALYLCASSLGRGSYEQYFGPGTRLTVT.

The table lists this clonotype with a few counts. The genes are TRBV12-3 or TRBV12-4 and TRBJ2-7; 9 nucleotides match TRBD2. V was clipped by 7 bases and J by 0 bases; unmatched bases: 4. CDR3 length: 14 amino acids. Written as DNA, the CDR3 is TGTGCCAGCAACTTAGCGGGAGACTCCTACGAGCAGTACTTC. This encodes CASNLAGDSYEQYF.

This clonotype was detected ten times or more. This sequence joins TRBV11-3 and TRBJ2-3; 7 nucleotides line up with TRBD2. The germline gives CDR1 SGHNT, CDR2 YENEEA. V dropped 4 bases and J dropped 4; count of bases not matched to a gene: 5. The CDR3 has 14 residues. The CDR3 DNA sequence: TGTGCCAGCAGCTCCCGGGAGGACCCAGATACGCAGTATTTT. Protein sequence: CASSSREDPDTQYF.

V gene TRBV12-3 or TRBV12-4 combines with J gene TRBJ2-5; 7 bases fit TRBD2. Unmatched junction bases numbered 12, after V lost 9 bases and J lost 5 bases. The CDR3 has 14 amino acids. Written as DNA, the CDR3 is TGTGCCAGTCGAGCGGGAAGCAACGCGGAGACCCAGTACTTC. It is translated as CASRAGSNAETQYF.

The chain uses TRBV28 and TRBJ1-3, with a tentative D call TRBD1 (5 bases). Trimming shortened V by 4 bases and J by 1 base, and 17 bases separated the two germline ends. In germline, CDR1 is MDHEN, CDR2 SYDVKM. The CDR3 covers 17 residues. The CDR3 loop is CASSSRGTVKSGNTIYF. CDR3 bases: TGTGCCAGCAGTTCAAGGGGCACGGTAAAATCTGGAAACACCATATATTTT.

Only a few counts were recorded for this clonotype. This chain uses TRBV24-1 with TRBJ1-1; D is undetermined. This CDR3 region has 14 residues. The V and J ends lost 3 bases and 6 bases respectively, with 13 bases between them. CDR1 and CDR2 (germline): KGHDR, SFDVKD. DNA for the CDR3: TGTGCCACCAGTGATCCTCGGAGGGCTGCTGAAGCTTTCTTT. Protein product: CATSDPRRAAEAFF.

The rearrangement joins TRBV20-1 to TRBJ1-6; D uncertain. The CDR3 consists of 13 residues. Between the trimmed V and J ends, which lost 3 bases and 5 bases, there was a span of 8 bases. Germline assignment: CDR1 DFQATT and CDR2 SNEGSKA (reference sequence). CDR3 in DNA: TGCAGTGCTAGCGAGCAGGATAATTCACCCCTCCACTTT. Translating gives CSASEQDNSPLHF.

V usage is TRBV9 and J usage is TRBJ1-6, with TRBD1 as a possible D gene (6 bases). Germline values: CDR1 SGDLS, CDR2 YYNGEE. Trimming cost V 4 bases and J 7 bases, with 12 bases left between them. This CDR3 has 14 amino acids. CDR3 bases: TGTGCCAGCAGCCTCAGGGGATCGAATTCACCCCTCCACTTT. This codes for CASSLRGSNSPLHF.

This rearrangement joins TRBV29-1 to TRBJ2-1; D unclear. V was clipped by 7 bases and J by 4 bases, with 20 bases between them. Per the germline V gene, CDR1 is SQVTM and CDR2 is ANQGSEA. CDR3 length: 15 residues. The CDR3 DNA follows: TGCAGCGCACAAAGCCGTGGCGGCCTTTACAATGAGCAGTTCTTC. Amino acids: CSAQSRGGLYNEQFF.

The rearrangement links TRBV20-1 to TRBJ2-3, with 9 bases fitting TRBD1. The V segment lost 5 bases and the J segment 7 bases; nucleotides outside the gene matches: 16. CDR1 and CDR2 (germline): DFQATT, SNEGSKA (reference sequence). The CDR3 is 16 residues long. CDR3 coding DNA: TGCAGTGCTTATCCCACGGGACAGGGCCCGTTAAATACGCAGTATTTT. As protein: CSAYPTGQGPLNTQYF.

This rearrangement joins TRBV5-1 to TRBJ2-1; 9 bases match TRBD1. J gave up 6 bases and V 2 bases, and 3 bases lay outside the gene matches. The length of the CDR3 is 14 residues. Per the germline V gene, CDR1 is SGHRS and CDR2 is YFSETQ. In nucleotides, the CDR3 is TGCGCCAGCAGCTTCCGGGACAGGGCCAATGAGCAGTTCTTC. Amino acid sequence: CASSFRDRANEQFF.